The 3 T cell receptor beta chains reported below all come from one sample, sequenced in a study of T-cell reconstitution after alpha-beta-depleted transplantation in children. A TCRbeta library incorporating unique molecular identifiers was prepared. In TCRdb, the PCR reads were re-called with MiXCR into one record per CDR3 protein. The sample comprises some 400,000 distinct CDR3 sequences, 20% of which are singletons, and approximately 3.8% rests with the top ten. Sequencing used PBMCs from the stem cell graft donor, obtained from the stem cell graft. The receptors derive from a human donor who donated a stem cell graft to a child with acute myeloid leukemia.

V and J are TRBV20-1 and TRBJ2-1, with D perhaps given as TRBD1 or TRBD2 (5 bases each). This CDR3 comprises 16 residues. V lost 5 bases and J 0 bases, leaving 17 bases between the germline ends. In germline, CDR1 is DFQATT, CDR2 SNEGSKA (reference sequence). The CDR3 is CSAPRGDPSSYNEQFF. CDR3 nucleotide sequence: TGCAGTGCTCCACGAGGGGATCCGAGCTCCTACAATGAGCAGTTCTTC.

This rearrangement joins TRBV4-3 to TRBJ2-2; a weak D match, TRBD1 (6 bases). With 4 bases removed from V and 4 bases from J, the gap between germline ends came to 13 bases. The CDR3 spans 15 residues. Germline lookup yields CDR1 LGHNA and CDR2 YSLEER. The CDR3 DNA is TGCGCCAGCAGCCGGAGACAGGCCGGCACCGGGGAGCTGTTTTTT. Protein: CASSRRQAGTGELFF.

This clonotype showed up just a few times. The J gene is TRBJ2-5, the V gene TRBV12-3 or TRBV12-4; D assignment may be TRBD1 or TRBD2 (5 bases each). V lost 7 bases, J lost 6 bases, and 18 bases lay in between. The CDR3 consists of 14 residues. CDR3 loop: CASTVGPPGQTQYF. The CDR3 region has the DNA TGTGCCAGCACCGTGGGGCCCCCGGGACAGACCCAGTACTTC.